These T cell receptor beta chains were read from a single sample in a study of blood T cell repertoires in COVID-19. Clones were read by immunoSEQ multiplex PCR, and TCRdb kept only the in-frame ones, dropping some. The sample has roughly 210,000 clones, 84% seen once; the top ten hold over 9.5%. Material for sequencing was peripheral blood. These receptors originate from an elderly woman with COVID-19, enrolled during active disease. Both conserved end residues are part of each CDR3. A D gene is named only where the DNA matches it firmly. Rows may omit the clone size; those that give it use once, few, many or a size class.

j_call,clone_size,v_call,d_call,cdr3_aa,cdr3_nt
TRBJ1-5,.,TRBV30,TRBD1,CAWSQGAMGRQPQHF,TGTGCCTGGAGTCAGGGGGCAATGGGGCGTCAGCCCCAGCATTTT
TRBJ1-4,.,TRBV11-2,TRBD1,CASSLAGQGLNEKLFF,TGTGCCAGCAGCTTAGCGGGACAGGGCCTTAATGAAAAACTGTTTTTT
TRBJ1-2,once,TRBV4-2,.,CASSQASYGYTF,TGTGCCAGCAGCCAAGCCAGCTATGGCTACACCTTC
TRBJ2-3,.,TRBV24-1,.,CATGAGTYTDTQYF,TGTGCCACAGGGGCGGGGACCTACACAGATACGCAGTATTTT
TRBJ1-5,.,TRBV24-1,TRBD1,CATSEGTAINQPQHF,TGTGCCACCAGTGAGGGGACAGCGATCAATCAGCCCCAGCATTTT
TRBJ2-1,.,TRBV7-3,TRBD1,CASSLTRQGSEQFF,TGTGCCAGCAGCTTAACCCGACAGGGCTCCGAGCAGTTCTTC
TRBJ2-7,.,TRBV5-4,.,CASSFGQNSYEQYF,TGTGCCAGCAGCTTTGGACAGAACTCCTACGAGCAGTACTTC
TRBJ1-1,once,TRBV7-3,TRBD1,CASSLDRDTEAFF,TGTGCCAGCAGCTTAGACAGGGACACTGAAGCTTTCTTT
TRBJ1-4,.,TRBV5-5,TRBD1,CASSFARLGGSEKLFF,TGTGCCAGCAGCTTTGCCCGGTTAGGGGGCAGTGAAAAACTGTTTTTT
TRBJ2-2,.,TRBV12-3/TRBV12-4,.,CASSQSNTGELFF,TGTGCCAGCAGTCAATCGAACACCGGGGAGCTGTTTTTT
TRBJ2-1,.,TRBV18,.,CASSPRQGAYNEQFF,TGTGCCAGCTCACCCCGGCAGGGCGCCTACAATGAGCAGTTCTTC
TRBJ1-2,.,TRBV5-1,.,CASRPLGEGGYTF,TGCGCCAGCAGACCCCTAGGTGAGGGTGGCTACACCTTC
TRBJ1-2,.,TRBV2,TRBD1,CASSPTGTGGNYGYTF,TGTGCCAGTTCCCCAACAGGGACAGGGGGAAACTATGGCTACACCTTC
TRBJ1-4,.,TRBV3-1/TRBV3-2,TRBD1,CASSPTGAGNEKLFF,TGTGCCAGCAGCCCAACAGGGGCTGGTAATGAAAAACTGTTTTTT
TRBJ1-2,.,TRBV27,TRBD1,CASSLIGTGRYGYTF,TGTGCCAGCAGTTTAATAGGGACAGGGCGCTATGGCTACACCTTC
TRBJ2-1,.,TRBV19,TRBD1,CASTGQGNNEQFF,TGTGCCAGTACGGGACAGGGGAACAATGAGCAGTTCTTC
TRBJ1-2,.,TRBV28,TRBD1,CASSLYQGANGYTF,TGTGCCAGCAGTTTATACCAGGGGGCGAATGGCTACACCTTC
TRBJ2-1,.,TRBV28,TRBD2,CATLGAGGNDNEQFF,TGTGCCACCCTCGGAGCGGGGGGCAATGACAATGAGCAGTTCTTC
TRBJ1-1,.,TRBV7-2,TRBD1,CASSRDRVSNTEAFF,TGTGCCAGCAGCCGGGACAGGGTGTCGAACACTGAAGCTTTCTTT
TRBJ1-1,.,TRBV10-3,TRBD1,CAISELGQGAGNTEAFF,TGTGCCATCAGTGAGTTGGGACAGGGGGCGGGTAACACTGAAGCTTTCTTT
TRBJ1-5,.,TRBV28,.,CASTLGGYNQPQHF,TGTGCCAGCACTCTGGGAGGCTATAATCAGCCCCAGCATTTT
TRBJ1-4,.,TRBV28,TRBD1,CASSLLAGGVEKLFF,TGTGCCAGCAGTTTATTGGCAGGGGGTGTAGAAAAACTGTTTTTT
TRBJ2-5,few,TRBV6-6,TRBD2,CASSYSSGGQETQYF,TGTGCCAGCAGTTACAGTAGCGGGGGACAAGAGACCCAGTACTTC
TRBJ2-1,.,TRBV5-1,TRBD1,CASSSVADRGYNEQFF,TGCGCCAGCAGCTCGGTTGCGGACAGGGGGTACAATGAGCAGTTCTTC
TRBJ1-3,.,TRBV6-5,TRBD1,CASSYRTGLGGNTIYF,TGTGCCAGCAGTTACAGGACAGGGTTGGGCGGAAACACCATATATTTT
TRBJ1-5,.,TRBV6-5,.,CASTLQGLSNQPQHF,TGTGCCAGCACCCTTCAGGGGCTGAGCAATCAGCCCCAGCATTTT
TRBJ2-5,.,TRBV5-1,TRBD2,CASSLADTSEMETQYF,TGCGCCAGCAGCTTGGCCGATACTAGCGAGATGGAGACCCAGTACTTC
TRBJ2-3,.,TRBV2,.,CASSEITPAQYF,TGTGCCAGCAGTGAAATTACTCCGGCGCAGTATTTT
TRBJ1-1,.,TRBV15,.,CATSRDVGGTEAFF,TGTGCCACCAGCAGAGATGTTGGAGGCACTGAAGCTTTCTTT
TRBJ2-3,.,TRBV6-6,.,CASSYQGNTDTQYF,TGTGCCAGCAGTTATCAGGGGAACACAGATACGCAGTATTTT
TRBJ1-2,.,TRBV5-8,TRBD1,CASSLVPTRGTHYGYTF,TGTGCCAGCAGCTTGGTCCCCACCAGGGGGACGCACTATGGCTACACCTTC
TRBJ2-3,.,TRBV6-6,.,CASSYSPDTQYF,TGTGCCAGCAGTTACTCTCCTGATACGCAGTATTTT
TRBJ2-3,.,TRBV18,TRBD2,CASSPITSGGRGDTQYF,TGTGCCAGCTCACCGATTACTAGCGGGGGCCGGGGAGATACGCAGTATTTT
TRBJ1-5,once,TRBV9,.,CASSIDTYQPQHF,TGTGCCAGCAGCATCGACACGTATCAGCCCCAGCATTTT
TRBJ1-2,.,TRBV27,TRBD1,CASKAGTGYGYTF,TGTGCCAGCAAGGCGGGGACAGGGTATGGCTACACCTTC
TRBJ1-2,few,TRBV7-2,TRBD1,CASSSGGQKGYTF,TGTGCCAGCAGCTCAGGGGGGCAAAAGGGCTACACCTTC
TRBJ2-3,.,TRBV7-8,TRBD1,CASSRQGAGTDTQYF,TGTGCCAGCAGTCGTCAGGGGGCGGGCACAGATACGCAGTATTTT
TRBJ2-1,.,TRBV9,TRBD1,CASSVGQGARNEQFF,TGTGCCAGCAGCGTTGGACAGGGGGCGCGGAATGAGCAGTTCTTC
TRBJ1-5,.,TRBV2,TRBD1,CASTWDRVGNQPQHF,TGTGCCAGTACGTGGGACAGGGTGGGAAATCAGCCCCAGCATTTT